Shown below are 31 T cell receptor beta chains from a single sample sequenced in a study of cytomegalovirus exposure and HLA in healthy donors. The PCR contained 60 Vbeta and 13 Jbeta primers. Sequencing was performed with immunoSEQ multiplex PCR; in TCRdb, only in-frame clones are kept and a portion is missing. The table records 85,000 to 100,000 clones, under 80% of them present only once. Sequencing input: PBMCs. These receptors were collected from a human donor in good health.

V is TRBV27 and J is TRBJ2-7, with 8 bases matching TRBD1. J gave up 1 base and V 0 bases, and 2 bases lay outside the gene matches. Germline V gives CDR1 MNHEY, CDR2 SMNVEV (reference sequence). The CDR3 length is 15 residues. CDR3 coding DNA: TGTGCCAGCAGTTTATCCAGGGGGCCTTCCTACGAGCAGTACTTC. Its protein product is CASSLSRGPSYEQYF.

The V gene is TRBV11-2, the J gene TRBJ1-4; 10 bases are a match to TRBD1. The CDR3 is made up of 16 amino acids. V shed 5 bases, J shed 2 bases, and the junction held 5 bases outside the gene matches. Per germline, CDR1 SGHAT and CDR2 FQNNGV. The DNA for the CDR3 is TGTGCCAGCAGCCGCGACAGGGGGCGGACTAATGAAAAACTGTTTTTT. This sequence encodes CASSRDRGRTNEKLFF.

The rearrangement joins TRBV5-1 to TRBJ1-4, with TRBD1 matching 8 bases. This CDR3 comprises 16 residues. The junction had 11 bases not matched to a gene; V was cut back by 4 bases and J by 6 bases. Per the germline V gene, CDR1 is SGHRS and CDR2 is YFSETQ. The CDR3 coding sequence is TGCGCCAGCAGCATACAGGGGGAAAATAAGGATGAAAAACTGTTTTTT. It translates to CASSIQGENKDEKLFF. Full variable domain (missing parts from reference TRBV5-1 and TRBJ1-4): KAGVTQTPRYLIKTRGQQVTLSCSPISGHRSVSWYQQTPGQGLQFLFEYFSETQRNKGNFPGRFSGRQFSNSRSEMNVSTLELGDSALYLCASSIQGENKDEKLFFGSGTQLSVL.

This sequence joins TRBV10-3 and TRBJ2-7; 9 positions match TRBD2. The CDR3 sequence is 14 residues long. After removal of 7 bases from V and 0 bases from J, the junction contained 4 bases not matched to a gene. From germline, CDR1 is ENHRY and CDR2 SYGVKD. CDR3 protein: CAIKGSGSSYEQYF. CDR3 nucleotides: TGTGCCATCAAAGGTAGCGGGAGCTCCTACGAGCAGTACTTC.

V is TRBV5-4 and J is TRBJ2-7, with TRBD1 identical over 7 bases. This CDR3 has 15 amino acids. The V gene end was trimmed by 4 bases and the J gene end by 0 bases; junction bases not matched to a gene: 7. Per germline, CDR1 SGHNT and CDR2 YYREEE (reference sequence). The CDR3 loop reads CASSVGQWSSYEQYF. The CDR3 DNA is TGTGCCAGCAGCGTGGGACAGTGGTCCTCCTACGAGCAGTACTTC.

The gene calls are TRBV27 and TRBJ1-6; TRBD1 aligns across 8 bases. The CDR3 consists of 15 residues. The J segment lost 7 bases and the V segment lost 8 bases, leaving 10 bases of the junction unmatched. The germline V gene has CDR1 MNHEY and CDR2 SMNVEV (reference sequence). CDR3 in amino acids: CASRSWGQANSPLHF. The CDR3 nucleotides are TGTGCCAGCCGGTCCTGGGGACAGGCAAATTCACCCCTCCACTTT.

The gene calls are TRBV5-6 and TRBJ2-1; maybe TRBD2 (6 bases). The V end lost 3 bases, the J end lost 8 bases, and 15 bases lay between the germline ends. This CDR3 has 14 amino acids. Germline V gene sequence: CDR1 SGHDT, CDR2 YYEEEE. The CDR3 nucleotides are TGTGCCAGCAGCTCGGAACTAGCTAGCGATGAGCAGTTCTTC. This translates into CASSSELASDEQFF.

V gene TRBV7-9 combines with J gene TRBJ2-3, with TRBD1 matching 12 bases. This CDR3 is 16 amino acids long. The germline gives CDR1 SEHNR, CDR2 FQNEAQ (reference sequence). V gave up 6 bases and J gave up 0 bases; unmatched junction bases: 4. This CDR3 reads CASRRDRGPSTDTQYF. The CDR3 DNA sequence: TGTGCCAGCAGACGGGACAGGGGGCCTAGCACAGATACGCAGTATTTT.

This clone occurred once. The V gene is TRBV29-1, the J gene TRBJ1-2; D gene uncertain. The CDR3 runs 11 residues. V was clipped by 3 bases and J by 11 bases, with 13 bases between them. The germline V gene has CDR1 SQVTM and CDR2 ANQGSEA. The CDR3 DNA is TGCAGCGTTGAGGTCCAATATCGGTACACCTTC. Protein: CSVEVQYRYTF.

This clone was counted only a few times. This chain joins TRBV6-5 and TRBJ1-1; 8 positions agree with TRBD1. V was clipped by 6 bases and J by 4 bases; unmatched bases: 7. Germline CDR1 reads MNHEY; CDR2 reads SVGAGI. The CDR3 contains 14 residues. In nucleotides, the CDR3 is TGTGCCAGCAGATTACGGACAGGGACCACTGAAGCTTTCTTT. Protein sequence: CASRLRTGTTEAFF.

This chain links TRBV5-4 with TRBJ1-2; no reliable D call. Trimming stripped 0 bases from V and 3 bases from J, with 15 bases between. There are 16 residues in the CDR3. Germline-derived CDR1 and CDR2 are SGHNT and YYREEE (reference sequence). The CDR3 loop reads CASSLGQVKAHYGYTF. In DNA form, the CDR3 reads TGTGCCAGCAGCTTGGGTCAGGTCAAGGCCCACTATGGCTACACCTTC.

CDR3 region: CASSLYRELEQYF. Here the CDR3 DNA reads TGTGCCAGCAGTTTATACAGGGAACTCGAGCAGTACTTC. The rearrangement links TRBV27 to TRBJ2-7; possible D gene TRBD1, 6 bases. V was pared by 1 base and J by 6 bases, with 10 bases between. The CDR3 contains 13 residues. Germline CDR1 reads MNHEY; CDR2 reads SMNVEV (reference sequence).

The genes are TRBV7-8 and TRBJ2-1; 12 nucleotides agree with TRBD2. Germline trimming cut 5 bases from V and 6 bases from J; bases unmatched to any gene: 17. The CDR3 extends over 19 amino acids. Germline-derived CDR1 and CDR2 are SGHVS and FQNEAQ. CDR3 sequence (DNA): TGTGCCAGCAGCCCTAGCGGGAGGGCCTCCGGATTCCCCCCCAATGAGCAGTTCTTC. Translation gives CASSPSGRASGFPPNEQFF. Full variable domain (remainder filled in from reference TRBV7-8 and TRBJ2-1): GAGVSQSPRYKVAKRGQDVALRCDPISGHVSLFWYQQALGQGPEFLTYFQNEAQLDKSGLPSDRFFAERPEGSVSTLKIQRTQQEDSAVYLCASSPSGRASGFPPNEQFFGPGTRLTVL.

The chain has TRBV2 and TRBJ1-1; D possibly corresponds to TRBD1 (6 bases). This CDR3 spans 15 amino acids. Germline assignment: CDR1 SNHLY and CDR2 FYNNEI. V shed 4 bases and J shed 5 bases, with 17 bases lying between them. This CDR3 reads CASSGVSGVGTEAFF. As DNA, the CDR3 is TGTGCCAGCAGTGGGGTATCAGGGGTTGGGACTGAAGCTTTCTTT.

The chain links TRBV29-1 to TRBJ1-1; 7 positions agree with TRBD1. V was clipped by 7 bases and J by 8 bases; unmatched bases: 13. Germline CDR1 reads SQVTM; CDR2 reads ANQGSEA. The CDR3 covers 13 residues. CDR3 protein: CSAHQGGAEEAFF. Here the CDR3 DNA reads TGCAGCGCCCATCAGGGGGGCGCGGAAGAAGCTTTCTTT.

This clone was detected once. The gene calls are TRBV6-5 and TRBJ1-1; D may be TRBD1 (6 bases). The V end was cut by 2 bases, the J end by 4 bases, with 11 bases between. The germline gives CDR1 MNHEY, CDR2 SVGAGI. This CDR3 contains 14 residues. This chain's CDR3 is CASSYGGQGTEAFF. The CDR3 region has the DNA TGTGCCAGCAGTTACGGGGGCCAGGGCACTGAAGCTTTCTTT.

The count of this clone is one. The chain uses TRBV18 and TRBJ1-4; 9 bases are a match to TRBD1. CDR3 length equals 15 residues. V trimming: 3 bases; J trimming: 7 bases; junction bases outside the gene matches: 6. CDR1 is KGHSH and CDR2 is LQKENI in the germline V gene. As DNA, the CDR3 is TGTGCCAGCTCACCTCAACAGGGGGCGGCTGAAAAACTGTTTTTT. Translated: CASSPQQGAAEKLFF.

This chain joins TRBV9 and TRBJ2-7; D gene uncertain. CDR3 length: 14 amino acids. Germline V gene sequence: CDR1 SGDLS, CDR2 YYNGEE. V was pared by 0 bases and J by 2 bases, with 9 bases between. The chain's CDR3 is CASSVGAVAYEQYF. The CDR3 DNA follows: TGTGCCAGCAGCGTAGGGGCAGTCGCCTACGAGCAGTACTTC.

The genes are TRBV5-1 and TRBJ1-1; TRBD1 is a possible D gene (5 bases). V was cut by 0 bases and J by 3 bases, with 6 bases left in between. The germline V gene encodes CDR1 SGHRS and CDR2 YFSETQ. CDR3 length: 13 residues. As DNA, the CDR3 is TGCGCCAGCAGCTTGGCCAGGGACACTGAAGCTTTCTTT. Translated: CASSLARDTEAFF.

As DNA, the CDR3 is TGTGCCAGCAGTGCCAGGACAGAAGGGTTGGCTGGAAACACCATATATTTT. It specifies CASSARTEGLAGNTIYF. The V and J genes are TRBV6-1 and TRBJ1-3, with a weak D call TRBD1 (6 bases). Germline CDR1 MNHNS, CDR2 SASEGT. There are 17 residues in the CDR3. Trimming cost V 4 bases and J 2 bases, with 18 bases left between them.

This clone has a handful of counts. The chain is built from TRBV7-9 and TRBJ2-1; D not certain. Germline loops: CDR1 SEHNR, CDR2 FQNEAQ (reference sequence). Trimming cost V 5 bases and J 0 bases, with 5 bases left between them. The CDR3 totals 13 residues. CDR3 amino acids: CASSPSSYNEQFF. As DNA, the CDR3 is TGTGCCAGCAGCCCGAGCTCCTACAATGAGCAGTTCTTC.

The chain joins TRBV11-3 to TRBJ1-1; TRBD1 agrees at 7 bases. Looked up from germline, CDR1 is SGHNT and CDR2 is YENEEA. The V segment lost 5 bases and the J segment 1 base; nucleotides outside the gene matches: 7. The CDR3 covers 15 residues. The CDR3 DNA follows: TGTGCCAGCAGCCCGGGACAGTGGGGGAACACTGAAGCTTTCTTT. It is translated as CASSPGQWGNTEAFF. The entire variable domain, with the rest obtained from reference TRBV11-3 and TRBJ1-1, is as follows: EAGVVQSPRYKIIEKKQPVAFWCNPISGHNTLYWYLQNLGQGPELLIRYENEEAVDDSQLPKDRFSAERLKGVDSTLKIQPAELGDSAVYLCASSPGQWGNTEAFFGQGTRLTVV.

The gene calls are TRBV5-8 and TRBJ2-5; the D gene is possibly TRBD2 (5 bases). V lost 3 bases, J lost 2 bases, and 14 bases lay in between. The germline CDR1 and CDR2 sequences are SGHTS and YDEGEE. The CDR3 contains 15 residues. CDR3 sequence (DNA): TGTGCCAGCAGCTCCGACTATCGGGGACAAGAGACCCAGTACTTC. Its protein product is CASSSDYRGQETQYF.

The V gene is TRBV19, the J gene TRBJ1-5; D is uncertain. V lost 3 bases, J lost 6 bases, and 15 bases lay in between. CDR3 size: 15 residues. Germline loops: CDR1 LNHDA, CDR2 SQIVND (reference sequence). CDR3 coding DNA: TGTGCCAGTAGTATCCGCGGAGAGTCAAGTCAGCCCCAGCATTTT. It specifies CASSIRGESSQPQHF.

This chain joins TRBV9 and TRBJ1-2; D perhaps matches TRBD1 (6 bases). This CDR3 region has 13 residues. Trimming stripped 6 bases from V and 7 bases from J, with 16 bases between. In germline, CDR1 is SGDLS, CDR2 YYNGEE. CDR3 in amino acids: CASTQGGSSGYTF. The CDR3 DNA reads TGTGCCAGCACACAGGGAGGGAGTAGTGGCTACACCTTC.

The sample holds a few counts of this clone. The gene calls are TRBV5-5 and TRBJ1-2; 7 bases line up with TRBD1. CDR3 length: 14 amino acids. With V trimmed by 2 bases and J by 4 bases, 5 bases remained unmatched. Germline CDR1 is SGHKS and CDR2 is YYEKEE (reference sequence). For the CDR3, the DNA is TGTGCCAGCAGCTTAACAGGGGTTAGCTATGGCTACACCTTC. Protein sequence: CASSLTGVSYGYTF.

The gene calls are TRBV7-6 and TRBJ2-5; TRBD2 aligns across 11 bases. Germline V lookup: CDR1 SGHVS, CDR2 FNYEAQ. This CDR3 is 17 amino acids long. The V segment lost 1 base and the J segment 5 bases; nucleotides outside the gene matches: 9. CDR3 residues: CASSLVFSGRAWETQYF. Here the CDR3 DNA reads TGTGCCAGCAGCTTAGTTTTTAGCGGGAGGGCCTGGGAGACCCAGTACTTC.

V is TRBV15 and J is TRBJ2-7; D may be TRBD1 (7 bases). Trimming cost V 1 base and J 4 bases, with 20 bases left between them. This CDR3 region has 17 residues. Germline V gives CDR1 LNHNV, CDR2 YYDKDF (reference sequence). CDR3 nucleotides: TGTGCCACCAGCAGAGTCGCGGGGTCAGGGGGTAGATACGAGCAGTACTTC. This sequence encodes CATSRVAGSGGRYEQYF.

The CDR3 nucleotides are TGTGCCAGCAGCCGGGAGGCAACTAATGAAAAACTGTTTTTT. Translated, it gives CASSREATNEKLFF. The V and J genes are TRBV5-4 and TRBJ1-4, with no clear D. The ends were cut back, 4 bases at V and 0 bases at J, with 7 bases in the middle. CDR1 is SGHNT and CDR2 is YYREEE in the germline V gene (reference sequence). The CDR3 runs 14 residues.

This clone was observed a handful of times. The rearrangement links TRBV2 to TRBJ1-1; D might be TRBD1 (6 bases). This CDR3 has 11 amino acids. The germline gives CDR1 SNHLY, CDR2 FYNNEI. With 6 bases removed from V and 10 bases from J, the gap between germline ends came to 12 bases. Here the CDR3 reads CASRDQGRAFF. CDR3 bases: TGTGCCAGCAGGGACCAGGGGCGAGCTTTCTTT.

This clone was seen a single time. The chain carries TRBV6-1 and TRBJ2-2; 7 bases align to TRBD2. The CDR3 extends over 16 amino acids. CDR1 and CDR2 (germline): MNHNS, SASEGT. J lost 7 bases, V lost 2 bases, and 10 bases had no gene match. The CDR3 here is CASSERARGGYGELFF. The DNA for the CDR3 is TGTGCCAGCAGTGAACGAGCACGCGGGGGTTACGGGGAGCTGTTTTTT.